The sequence of this TCR beta chain was determined in a study of STAT5B mutations in CD4+ large granular lymphocyte leukemia. Study outcomes and limitations: 8/27 top patient clones versus 2/35 control clones were TRBV06-family. Higher CD4+ than CD8+ T-LGLL clonality might reflect small sample size. Main leukemic clonotypes were patient-specific, but roughly 23% appeared at low frequency elsewhere.

Germline values: CDR1 LNHDA, CDR2 SQIVND (reference sequence). There are 15 residues in the CDR3. The V and J ends lost 11 bases and 6 bases, in that order; junction bases with no gene match: 15. On this clone: Its specificity is unknown.

TCRdb's table, derived via immunoSEQ multiplex PCR, lists solely in-frame clones and lacks some. In the table there are about 35,000 clones, around 76% of which are singletons. The genes are TRBV19 and TRBJ1-5, with TRBD1 matching 8 bases. Sequencing input: CD4+ T cells from blood buffy coats. The origin of this receptor is a human donor in good health. In DNA form, the CDR3 reads TGTGCCGTTTCAAAGGGGGACAGGATGGGTCAGCCCCAGCATTTT. It specifies CAVSKGDRMGQPQHF.